The following is a T cell receptor beta chain sequence with its context. Which antigen it targets is not known. No base quality information exists; no much larger clone differs at one position. In the germline V gene (reference sequence), CDR1 corresponds to LNHDA and CDR2 to SQIVND. The CDR3, from cysteine to phenylalanine, totals 16 residues. Here the CDR3 DNA is all that survives: 48 bases in frame from base 1. From V the trimming removes 4 bases and from J it removes 4 bases, while the gene matches leave 7 bases of the junction unaccounted for. TCRbeta CDR3 regions were amplified from genomic DNA by means of the immunoSEQ Assay, a bias-controlled multiplex PCR. In the authors' own workflow: Nucleated cell counts per sample were estimated from amplification of reference gene primers within the assay. Sequence reads were collapsed and filtered to measure the absolute abundance of every unique TCRbeta CDR3 rearrangement. For each sample, productive Simpson clonality was calculated as the square root of Simpson's diversity index over productive rearrangements. TCRdb holds this immuneACCESS table with in-frame rearrangements only. Some clones are missing; in checked studies, unresolved V genes explain under half, and the rest has no known cause. V, J and clone size are those of that table, while D and trimming were read from the DNA. In this sample the table shows around 170,000 clones, approximately 87% of which occur a single time. 3.5% to 4.5% of the sample goes to the ten largest clones.

The collaborating institutions used their own protocols to collect whole blood in K2EDTA tubes. For TCRbeta analysis, collaborators shipped samples in one of three forms: frozen whole blood, isolated PBMCs, or DNA extracted from either of those sample types. This sample is part of a study of blood T cell repertoires in COVID-19 (dated by TCRdb to the early 2020s). About the study as a whole: Collaborator samples came from the United States, Italy and Spain and covered acute and convalescent phases of COVID-19. The prospective study material was composed of cDNA or gDNA derived from T cells, B-cell-depleted T cells, or PBMCs. Nearly every sample came with metadata listing a de-identified subject ID, COVID-19 status, age in years and sex. The samples were drawn from two sources: the first 160 participants of the ongoing ImmuneRACE study, and approximately 1,300 subjects contributed by 6 global collaborators. A freely available public database, intended as a resource for researchers studying the immune response to SARS-CoV-2, is where the repertoires were released. Where available, HLA class I and class II types were taken from metadata supplied by the sample provider and were not determined by assay-based typing. Subjects who had been exposed to COVID-19, were actively infected with it, or had recovered from it provided the deeply sampled blood TCRbeta repertoires that made up the dataset. What the research found in general, with its limitations: How much clinical and demographic metadata was included differed by source and by participant, and the metadata was provided uncurated.

The chain employs TRBV19 and TRBJ2-5, with TRBD1 identical over 12 junction bases. The sequence came from a woman in her 70s with acute or convalescent COVID-19. The sequencing sample was made of peripheral blood. The DNA sequence is as follows: TGTGCCAGTAGTAAGGGGGACAGGGGGCCAGGAGAGACCCAGTACTTC. The resulting protein is CASSKGDRGPGETQYF.